This T cell receptor beta chain was obtained from a study of T cell repertoires in ileal Crohn's disease. General study points: Clonal expansions were more frequent in active smokers than non-smokers at surgery.

Comment on this clone: Its antigen remains unknown. In the same sample, other DNA sequences code for this CDR3.

Roughly 500 nanograms of biopsy DNA per sample underwent TCRB immunosequencing. TCRdb keeps only in-frame clones here, not all; method: immunoSEQ multiplex PCR. The sample lists some 10,000 clones, around 75% seen once, with 13% to 15% in the top ten. As for time point: neoterminal ileum biopsy at postoperative endoscopy, about 6 months after surgery. Included were adult ileal or ileocolonic Crohn's patients indicated for ileocolonic resection. Germline CDR1 is MRHNA and CDR2 is SNTAGT. Trimming cost V 5 bases and J 0 bases, with 7 bases left between them. The CDR3 covers 13 residues. The chain links TRBV6-4 to TRBJ1-1; D is possibly TRBD1 (5 bases). Input material: ileal tissue. The sequence was obtained from an adult with Crohn's disease. The CDR3 loop reads CASSQQVNTEAFF. The DNA of the CDR3 is TGTGCCAGCAGTCAACAGGTGAACACTGAAGCTTTCTTT.